The present entry profiles one T cell receptor (beta chain) with its context. Sequenced by immunoSEQ multiplex PCR; TCRdb stores in-frame clones only, minus some. The sample has approximately 200,000 clones, roughly nine tenths seen once. The sample belongs to a study of blood T cell repertoires in COVID-19. Whole-study context: T cells, B-cell-depleted T cells, or PBMCs provided the cDNA or gDNA that served as material.

Per the germline V gene, CDR1 is SGDLS and CDR2 is YYNGEE. With V trimmed by 4 bases and J by 0 bases, 6 bases remained unmatched. There are 16 residues in the CDR3. The sequenced material came from PBMCs or T cells enriched from blood (not recorded which). This clonotype was sampled from a woman aged 40 to 49 with acute COVID-19. This chain connects TRBV9 to TRBJ1-4, with 7 bases aligning to TRBD1. The CDR3 DNA follows: TGTGCCAGCAGCCGGACAGGAGCCACAACTAATGAAAAACTGTTTTTT. It translates to CASSRTGATTNEKLFF.